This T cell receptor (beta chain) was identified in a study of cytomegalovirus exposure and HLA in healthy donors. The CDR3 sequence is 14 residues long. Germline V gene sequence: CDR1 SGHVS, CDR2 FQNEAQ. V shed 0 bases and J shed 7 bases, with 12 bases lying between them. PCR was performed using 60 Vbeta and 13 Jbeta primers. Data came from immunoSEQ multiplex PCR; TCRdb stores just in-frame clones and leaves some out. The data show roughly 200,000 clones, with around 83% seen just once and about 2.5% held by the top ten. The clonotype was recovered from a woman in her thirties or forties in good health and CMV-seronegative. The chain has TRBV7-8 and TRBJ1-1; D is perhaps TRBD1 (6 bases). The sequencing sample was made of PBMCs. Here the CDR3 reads CASSLAGGRYEAFF. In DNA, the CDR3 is TGTGCCAGCAGCTTAGCGGGGGGGCGGTATGAAGCTTTCTTT. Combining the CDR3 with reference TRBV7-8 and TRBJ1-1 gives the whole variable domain GAGVSQSPRYKVAKRGQDVALRCDPISGHVSLFWYQQALGQGPEFLTYFQNEAQLDKSGLPSDRFFAERPEGSVSTLKIQRTQQEDSAVYLCASSLAGGRYEAFFGQGTRLTVV.